Presented here are 20 T cell receptor beta chains from one specimen sequenced in a study of OX40 agonist ivuxolimab in advanced cancers. TCRdb's table, derived via immunoSEQ multiplex PCR, lists solely in-frame clones and lacks some. The sample holds roughly 40,000 clones; 88% are singletons and the top ten take 13%. This sample comprised CD4+ or CD8+ T cells sorted from blood, obtained in a trial of the OX40 agonist ivuxolimab. These receptors all stem from an adult with an advanced solid tumor such as melanoma, head and neck, liver or kidney cancer.

V and J are TRBV5-5 and TRBJ2-3; 11 bases line up with TRBD1. Germline V CDR1 and CDR2: SGHKS, YYEKEE (reference sequence). The trim removed 4 bases at V and 5 bases at J, leaving 9 bases unmatched. CDR3 length: 16 amino acids. CDR3 residues: CASSRDGQGAGDTQYF. The CDR3 nucleotides read TGTGCCAGCAGCCGCGACGGACAGGGGGCCGGAGATACGCAGTATTTT.

The chain uses TRBV6-5 and TRBJ1-5, with D possibly TRBD1 on 6 matching bases. The CDR3 covers 13 residues. Looked up from germline, CDR1 is MNHEY and CDR2 is SVGAGI. Trimming shortened V by 4 bases and J by 3 bases, and 7 bases separated the two germline ends. The CDR3 coding sequence is TGTGCCAGCAGTTGGGACAACAATCAGCCCCAGCATTTT. It codes for CASSWDNNQPQHF.

The J gene is TRBJ2-7, the V gene TRBV6-6; 9 positions match TRBD2. Trimming removed 7 bases from V and 0 bases from J; junction bases left unmatched: 10. This CDR3 has 16 residues. The V gene's germline CDR1 is MNHNY and CDR2 SVGAGI (reference sequence). DNA of the CDR3: TGTGCCAGCAAAAGAGCGGGGGGTTTAAGCTCCTACGAGCAGTACTTC. It is translated as CASKRAGGLSSYEQYF.

This chain joins TRBV10-3 and TRBJ2-3; 8 bases align to TRBD1. The CDR3 is 14 residues long. V lost 6 bases to trimming and J lost 3 bases; unmatched junction nucleotides: 5. CDR1 and CDR2 from the germline V gene are ENHRY and SYGVKD. The CDR3 sequence is CAIRTGERTDTQYF. Written as DNA, the CDR3 is TGTGCCATCAGGACAGGGGAGCGGACAGATACGCAGTATTTT.

V usage is TRBV21-1 and J usage is TRBJ1-2; the listed D gene, TRBD1, was not tested against the DNA. TRBV21-1 is noted as a pseudogene. The CDR3 extends over 16 amino acids. The CDR3 nucleotides are TGTGCCAGCAGCCCCCAGGTCAGGGTCAAGGATTATGGCTACACCTTC. This translates into CASSPQVRVKDYGYTF.

As DNA, the CDR3 is TGTGCCAGCAGCTACCCTGACGGGACAAATGAAAAACTGTTTTTT. Protein sequence: CASSYPDGTNEKLFF. This sequence joins TRBV7-6 and TRBJ1-4; possible D gene TRBD1, 6 bases. Per germline, CDR1 SGHVS and CDR2 FNYEAQ. Trimming stripped 4 bases from V and 5 bases from J, with 14 bases between. The CDR3 is made up of 15 amino acids.

The chain joins TRBV28 to TRBJ2-1; no definite D call. Germline loops: CDR1 MDHEN, CDR2 SYDVKM. CDR3 length equals 12 residues. V was cut by 3 bases and J by 4 bases, with 4 bases left in between. The CDR3 reads CASSFRYNEQFF. CDR3 DNA sequence: TGTGCCAGCAGTTTCCGATACAATGAGCAGTTCTTC. Filled out from reference TRBV28 and TRBJ2-1, the complete variable domain reads DVKVTQSSRYLVKRTGEKVFLECVQDMDHENMFWYRQDPGLGLRLIYFSYDVKMKEKGDIPEGYSVSREKKERFSLILESASTNQTSMYLCASSFRYNEQFFGPGTRLTVL.

The V call is TRBV14, the J call TRBJ2-7; possibly TRBD2 for D (6 bases). Germline CDR1 reads SGHDN; CDR2 reads FVKESK. This CDR3 comprises 17 residues. The V end lost 2 bases, the J end lost 4 bases, and 21 bases lay between the germline ends. In DNA form, the CDR3 reads TGTGCCAGCAGCCAAAGTATGGAGGTGGCGGGATTATACGAGCAGTACTTC. Protein product: CASSQSMEVAGLYEQYF.

The V call is TRBV18, the J call TRBJ1-3; no clear D. The CDR3 runs 16 residues. The germline V gene encodes CDR1 KGHSH and CDR2 LQKENI. The V end lost 3 bases, the J end lost 1 base, and 13 bases lay between the germline ends. The CDR3 DNA is TGTGCCAGCTCACCCCTACGGTTGGGATCTGGAAACACCATATATTTT. Translating gives CASSPLRLGSGNTIYF. Variable domain in full (rest from reference TRBV18 and TRBJ1-3): NAGVMQNPRHLVRRRGQEARLRCSPMKGHSHVYWYRQLPEEGLKFMVYLQKENIIDESGMPKERFSAEFPKEGPSILRIQQVVRGDSAAYFCASSPLRLGSGNTIYFGEGSWLTVV.

In this sample, this clone turned up a few times. The CDR3 is CASSILSTERPYEQYF. CDR3 sequence (DNA): TGTGCCAGTAGTATATTATCAACGGAACGACCCTACGAGCAGTACTTC. The chain employs TRBV19 and TRBJ2-7; unclear D gene. This CDR3 contains 16 residues. CDR1 and CDR2 (germline): LNHDA, SQIVND (reference sequence). V shed 2 bases and J shed 2 bases, with 16 bases lying between them. Full variable domain (rest looked up from reference TRBV19 and TRBJ2-7): DGGITQSPKYLFRKEGQNVTLSCEQNLNHDAMYWYRQDPGQGLRLIYYSQIVNDFQKGDIAEGYSVSREKKESFPLTVTSAQKNPTAFYLCASSILSTERPYEQYFGPGTRLTVT.

V is TRBV7-2 and J is TRBJ1-1; 7 bases map to TRBD1. CDR1 and CDR2 from the germline V gene are SGHTA and FQGNSA. This CDR3 is 17 amino acids long. The V segment lost 1 base and the J segment 0 bases; nucleotides outside the gene matches: 8. The CDR3 region is CASSLGFNRGMNTEAFF. The CDR3 bases are TGTGCCAGCAGCTTAGGATTCAACAGGGGAATGAACACTGAAGCTTTCTTT.

This CDR3 is CASSSGTGGRYEQYF. Written as DNA, the CDR3 is TGTGCCAGTAGTTCCGGGACAGGGGGCCGCTACGAGCAGTACTTC. The chain joins TRBV19 to TRBJ2-7; TRBD1 agrees at 12 bases. This CDR3 comprises 15 residues. The trim removed 5 bases at V and 3 bases at J, leaving 5 bases unmatched. CDR1 and CDR2 from the germline V gene are LNHDA and SQIVND (reference sequence).

The rearrangement links TRBV2 to TRBJ1-5; D remains ambiguous. Germline V gene lookup returns CDR1 SNHLY and CDR2 FYNNEI. Trimming stripped 2 bases from V and 2 bases from J, with 10 bases between. The CDR3 runs to 15 residues. The CDR3 bases are TGTGCCAGCAGTGAAATGGGTTTCGGCAATCAGCCCCAGCATTTT. Residues: CASSEMGFGNQPQHF.

This clone appeared a few times. The chain couples TRBV6-5 to TRBJ2-7; D is possibly TRBD1 (6 bases). Germline CDR1 and CDR2: MNHEY and SVGAGI. The CDR3 is 16 amino acids. V lost 4 bases and J 3 bases, leaving 19 bases between the germline ends. The CDR3 loop is CASSFVATGRYYEQYF. The CDR3 region has the DNA TGTGCCAGCAGTTTTGTCGCGACAGGACGATACTACGAGCAGTACTTC.

The chain carries TRBV5-5 and TRBJ1-2; D not certain. The ends were cut back, 0 bases at V and 8 bases at J, with 20 bases in the middle. This CDR3 has 16 residues. Looked up from germline, CDR1 is SGHKS and CDR2 is YYEKEE (reference sequence). CDR3 region: CASSLEVATIPWGYTF. CDR3 DNA: TGTGCCAGCAGCTTGGAAGTCGCGACAATACCCTGGGGCTACACCTTC.

The rearrangement links TRBV18 to TRBJ2-1; D may be TRBD2 (6 bases). Trimming shortened V by 1 base and J by 2 bases, and 12 bases separated the two germline ends. The CDR3 contains 16 residues. The germline CDR1 and CDR2 sequences are KGHSH and LQKENI. The CDR3: CASSPQVAVPYNEQFF. CDR3 nucleotide sequence: TGTGCCAGCTCACCACAAGTAGCGGTTCCCTACAATGAGCAGTTCTTC.

The chain uses TRBV4-2 and TRBJ1-2, with a tentative D call TRBD1 (5 bases). Trimming shortened V by 5 bases and J by 5 bases, and 15 bases separated the two germline ends. This CDR3 is built from 14 residues. Germline assignment: CDR1 LGHNA and CDR2 YNFKEQ. CDR3 coding DNA: TGTGCCAGCAGCGACAGACTCTTAGGATATGGCTACACCTTC. It translates to CASSDRLLGYGYTF.

The J gene is TRBJ1-4, the V gene TRBV28; no clear D gene. The germline gives CDR1 MDHEN, CDR2 SYDVKM. The CDR3 extends over 16 amino acids. The V end lost 2 bases, the J end lost 5 bases, and 15 bases lay between the germline ends. CDR3 DNA: TGTGCCAGCAGTTTAGCTGACACCACTGGGAATGAAAAACTGTTTTTT. Amino acids: CASSLADTTGNEKLFF.

The rearrangement joins TRBV28 to TRBJ2-7; 10 positions match TRBD1. The CDR3 has 15 amino acids. The germline V gene has CDR1 MDHEN and CDR2 SYDVKM. V was pared by 3 bases and J by 7 bases, with 9 bases of the junction left unmatched. CDR3: CASSLSGDRGWEQYF. CDR3 nucleotides: TGTGCCAGCAGTTTGAGCGGGGACAGGGGCTGGGAGCAGTACTTC.

The rearrangement links TRBV6-5 to TRBJ1-1; 9 positions agree with TRBD1. Germline CDR1 MNHEY, CDR2 SVGAGI. The V and J ends lost 0 bases and 10 bases, in that order; junction bases with no gene match: 6. The CDR3 is 14 amino acids. This chain's CDR3 is CASSYSGTGILAFF. The CDR3 DNA is TGTGCCAGCAGTTACTCCGGGACAGGGATTCTAGCTTTCTTT.